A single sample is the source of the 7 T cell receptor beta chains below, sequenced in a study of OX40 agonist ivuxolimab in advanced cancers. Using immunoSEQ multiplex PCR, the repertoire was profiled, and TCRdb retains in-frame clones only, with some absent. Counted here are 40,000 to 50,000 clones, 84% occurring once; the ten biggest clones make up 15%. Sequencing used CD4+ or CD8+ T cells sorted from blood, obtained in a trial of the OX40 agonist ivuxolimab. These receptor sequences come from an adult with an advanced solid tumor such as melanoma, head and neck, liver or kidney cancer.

The CDR3 loop is CASSLEPSSYEQYF. The CDR3 DNA follows: TGTGCCAGCAGCTTGGAGCCAAGCTCCTACGAGCAGTACTTC. The chain uses TRBV5-8 and TRBJ2-7; D gene ambiguous. Trimming took off 0 bases at V and 0 bases at J, with 7 bases between the two ends. Germline V gene sequence: CDR1 SGHTS, CDR2 YDEGEE. The CDR3 totals 14 residues.

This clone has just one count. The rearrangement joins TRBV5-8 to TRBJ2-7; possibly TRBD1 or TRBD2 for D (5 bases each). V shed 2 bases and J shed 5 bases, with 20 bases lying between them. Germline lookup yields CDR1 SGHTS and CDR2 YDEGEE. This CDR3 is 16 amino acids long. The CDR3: CASSLSRDPGPDEQYF. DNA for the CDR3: TGTGCCAGCAGCTTATCCCGGGACCCGGGCCCGGACGAGCAGTACTTC.

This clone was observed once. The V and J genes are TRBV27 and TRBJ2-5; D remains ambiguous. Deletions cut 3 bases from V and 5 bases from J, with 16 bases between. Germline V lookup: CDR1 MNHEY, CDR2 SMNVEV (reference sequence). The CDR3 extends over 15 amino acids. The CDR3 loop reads CASSLGQFSTETQYF. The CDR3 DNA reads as TGTGCCAGCAGTTTGGGTCAGTTTTCAACGGAGACCCAGTACTTC.

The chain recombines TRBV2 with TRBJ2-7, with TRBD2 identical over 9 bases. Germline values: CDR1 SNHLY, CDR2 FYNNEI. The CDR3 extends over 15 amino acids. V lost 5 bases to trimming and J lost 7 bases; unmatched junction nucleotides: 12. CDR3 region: CASSLIAGAAEEQYF. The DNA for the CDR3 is TGTGCCAGCAGTCTTATAGCGGGAGCAGCAGAGGAGCAGTACTTC.

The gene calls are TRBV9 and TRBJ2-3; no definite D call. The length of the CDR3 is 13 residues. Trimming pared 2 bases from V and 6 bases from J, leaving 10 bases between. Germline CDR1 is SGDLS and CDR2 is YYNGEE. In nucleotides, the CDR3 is TGTGCCAGCAGCGTTTATGAAAGGGATACGCAGTATTTT. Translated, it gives CASSVYERDTQYF.

CDR3 residues: CASNSPPRDNYGYTF. The DNA of the CDR3 is TGTGCCAGCAATTCACCGCCTCGGGATAACTATGGCTACACCTTC. V gene TRBV28 combines with J gene TRBJ1-2; no clear D. The ends were cut back, 7 bases at V and 1 base at J, with 16 bases in the middle. Per the germline V gene, CDR1 is MDHEN and CDR2 is SYDVKM. This CDR3 has 15 residues.

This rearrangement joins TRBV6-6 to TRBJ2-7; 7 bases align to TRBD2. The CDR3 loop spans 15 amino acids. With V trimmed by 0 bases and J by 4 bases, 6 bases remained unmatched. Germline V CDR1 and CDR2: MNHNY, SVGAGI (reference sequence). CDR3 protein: CASSYSPSGSYEQYF. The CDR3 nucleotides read TGTGCCAGCAGTTACTCTCCTAGCGGAAGTTACGAGCAGTACTTC.